These T cell receptor beta chains were read from a single sample in a study of cytomegalovirus exposure and HLA in healthy donors. The method was immunoSEQ multiplex PCR; TCRdb's version includes in-frame clones alone and lacks a portion of them. The profile covers approximately 170,000 clones, with roughly four fifths appearing a single time and about 4% taken by the ten largest. Specimen: PBMCs. The source is a middle-aged man in good health and CMV-seropositive. CDR3s include the opening cysteine and the closing phenylalanine or tryptophan. The D gene is left open where the match is weak. The listing skips clone size in some rows; elsewhere it reads once, few, many or a size class.

TRBV19	-	TRBJ1-1	-	TGTGCCAGTAGTATAGACAGGCTCGAAGCTTTCTTT	CASSIDRLEAFF
TRBV29-1	TRBD2	TRBJ2-1	-	TGCAGCGTGGGTCCGGGACTAGCGGGGAATGAGCAGTTCTTC	CSVGPGLAGNEQFF
TRBV28	TRBD1	TRBJ1-1	-	TGTGCCAGCATACAGGGGGCCGGTGAAGCTTTCTTT	CASIQGAGEAFF
TRBV30	TRBD1	TRBJ1-1	-	TGTGCCTGGGGACAGGGTGTGAATCCTGAAGCTTTCTTT	CAWGQGVNPEAFF
TRBV19	-	TRBJ2-3	-	TGTGCCAGTAAGTCAGCGGACACAGATACGCAGTATTTT	CASKSADTDTQYF
TRBV7-9	-	TRBJ1-1	-	TGTGCCAGCAGCTTACCCGGACAGAGGAACACTGAAGCTTTCTTT	CASSLPGQRNTEAFF
TRBV5-1	TRBD2	TRBJ2-1	-	TGCGCCAGCAGCTTGGAGGCGGGGGGCGGATTTTACAATGAGCAGTTCTTC	CASSLEAGGGFYNEQFF
TRBV7-9	-	TRBJ1-2	-	TGTGCCAGCAGCTTAAGGCAGGGAACTGGCTACACCTTC	CASSLRQGTGYTF
TRBV19	-	TRBJ1-5	-	TGTGCCAGTAGTGTCGGACAGCTCAATCAGCCCCAGCATTTT	CASSVGQLNQPQHF
TRBV6-5	-	TRBJ2-7	-	TGTGCCAGCAGTGAAGCTTTGCGGGAGCAGTACTTC	CASSEALREQYF
TRBV28	-	TRBJ1-3	-	TGTGCCAGCAGTTTTGCGTCTGGGGGGAACACCATATATTTT	CASSFASGGNTIYF
TRBV27	-	TRBJ1-5	-	TGTGCCAGCCGCAACCGGGACATTAATCAGCCCCAGCATTTT	CASRNRDINQPQHF
TRBV6-6	-	TRBJ1-3	-	TGTGCCACCCTGTCCGGAAACACCATATATTTT	CATLSGNTIYF
TRBV7-9	-	TRBJ1-3	-	TGTGCCAGCAGGCCCAATGTGGCCAGGGAACACACCATATATTTT	CASRPNVAREHTIYF
TRBV7-3	-	TRBJ2-1	-	TGTGCCAGCAGCAGAGTTTCGGGAGCTGGGAATGAGCAGTTCTTC	CASSRVSGAGNEQFF
TRBV5-1	-	TRBJ1-1	-	TGCGCCAGCAGCTACGGGGACACTGAAGCTTTCTTT	CASSYGDTEAFF
TRBV19	TRBD1	TRBJ1-5	-	TGTGCCAGTAGTCTCAGGGGGGTCAATCAGCCCCAGCATTTT	CASSLRGVNQPQHF
TRBV11-2	TRBD1	TRBJ2-3	-	TGTGCCAGCAGCACCGGGACAGGGGGTTACGATACGCAGTATTTT	CASSTGTGGYDTQYF
TRBV6-4	TRBD2	TRBJ2-3	-	TGTGCCAGCAGCCTCACTAGCGCCCATACGCAGTATTTT	CASSLTSAHTQYF
TRBV7-2	TRBD2	TRBJ2-2	-	TGTGCCAGCAGCTTATCCAGCGGGGGGGCGAGCACCGGGGAGCTGTTTTTT	CASSLSSGGASTGELFF
TRBV6-6	TRBD2	TRBJ2-1	-	TGTGCCAGCAGTTATGCGGGGGAGACCTACAATGAGCAGTTCTTC	CASSYAGETYNEQFF
TRBV6-4	-	TRBJ2-1	-	TGTGCCAGCAGTGAATTCGTAAGTAGCTCCTACAATGAGCAGTTCTTC	CASSEFVSSSYNEQFF
TRBV6-6	TRBD1	TRBJ2-7	-	TGTGCCAGCAGTTACTTCCGGGACAGCTCCTACGAGCAGTACTTC	CASSYFRDSSYEQYF
TRBV2	TRBD2	TRBJ2-3	once	TGTGCCAGCAGGGGAACCCTAGCGGGGAACACAGATACGCAGTATTTT	CASRGTLAGNTDTQYF
TRBV6-1	-	TRBJ2-7	-	TGTGCCAGCAGTGAATTGGTGTGGGGGCTAGCCTACGAGCAGTACTTC	CASSELVWGLAYEQYF
TRBV9	TRBD1	TRBJ1-6	once	TGTGCCAGCAGCTCCGCGCAGGGGGCCCATTCACCCCTCCACTTT	CASSSAQGAHSPLHF
TRBV9	TRBD2	TRBJ2-1	once	TGTGCCAGCAGCGTAGATAGCGGGGGGAACAATGAGCAGTTCTTC	CASSVDSGGNNEQFF
TRBV27	-	TRBJ1-5	-	TGTGCCAGCAGTTTACGGGGGGACTGGCGGAATCAGCCCCAGCATTTT	CASSLRGDWRNQPQHF
TRBV6-1	TRBD2	TRBJ2-3	-	TGTGCCAGCAGTGAAGCGGGACTAGCGGAGGGGGGTACGCAGTATTTT	CASSEAGLAEGGTQYF
TRBV28	-	TRBJ1-5	-	TGTGCCAGCAGTTTATACAGGGCTTATAGCAATCAGCCCCAGCATTTT	CASSLYRAYSNQPQHF
TRBV6-6	-	TRBJ2-1	-	TGTGCCAGCAGTGGCCGTGGGGGGGCCCGGGGTGAGCAGTTCTTC	CASSGRGGARGEQFF
TRBV18	TRBD1	TRBJ2-5	-	TGTGCCAGCTCACCGCGGACAGGGCAAGAGACCCAGTACTTC	CASSPRTGQETQYF
TRBV4-1	TRBD1	TRBJ2-7	-	TGCGCCAGCAGCCAAGAAGCCAGGACAGGGGGCGTCGAGCAGTACTTC	CASSQEARTGGVEQYF
TRBV11-2	TRBD1	TRBJ1-6	-	TGTGCCAGCAGCTTAGGAGGGGGCAGGCCCGTTTCACCCCTCCACTTT	CASSLGGGRPVSPLHF
TRBV6-1	-	TRBJ1-1	-	TGTGCCCACTCGGCCCTTCCAACAGGGTCCACTGAAGCTTTCTTT	CAHSALPTGSTEAFF
TRBV9	TRBD2	TRBJ2-3	-	TGTGCCAGCAGCGTAGTGCGGGGGGGCACAGATACGCAGTATTTT	CASSVVRGGTDTQYF
TRBV6-1	-	TRBJ1-5	-	TGTGCAGCGGGGAGACGGCCGGACGAGACCCAGCATTTT	CAAGRRPDETQHF
TRBV30	-	TRBJ1-5	-	TGTGCCTGGGCGACAGATAGCAATCAGCCCCAGCATTTT	CAWATDSNQPQHF
TRBV2	-	TRBJ1-2	-	TGTGCCAGCAGTGAAAGGACAGTCTATGGCTACACCTTC	CASSERTVYGYTF
TRBV28	TRBD2	TRBJ2-2	-	TGTGCCAGCAGTCTACTAGCGGGGTCGTTTGCCGGGGAGCTGTTTTTT	CASSLLAGSFAGELFF
TRBV19	-	TRBJ2-3	-	TGTGCCAGTAGTATGAGGGGCACAGATACGCAGTATTTT	CASSMRGTDTQYF
TRBV5-1	-	TRBJ2-5	-	TGCGCCAGCAGCGCCGGGACATTGAACCAAGAGACCCAGTACTTC	CASSAGTLNQETQYF
TRBV2	-	TRBJ1-2	-	TGTGCCAGCAGTGAAGCGCTCGGGAGTGGCTACACCTTC	CASSEALGSGYTF
TRBV28	-	TRBJ1-5	-	TGTGCCAGCAGTTTATATCGGGGATTGCAGCCCCAGCATTTT	CASSLYRGLQPQHF
TRBV29-1	-	TRBJ2-3	once	TGCAGCGTGGTGAAGTGGGGAAGGGGGACAGATACGCAGTATTTT	CSVVKWGRGTDTQYF
TRBV7-9	TRBD2	TRBJ2-1	-	TGTGCCAGCAGCTTAGTTTCTGCTAGCGGTATTGAGCAGTTCTTC	CASSLVSASGIEQFF
TRBV4-1	TRBD2	TRBJ2-2	-	TGCGCCAGCAGCCGAACTAGCGGGAGAGACGGGGAGCTGTTTTTT	CASSRTSGRDGELFF
TRBV6-5	TRBD1	TRBJ1-2	once	TGTGCCAGCAGTTACGGGACAGGATCTGGCTACACCTTC	CASSYGTGSGYTF
TRBV18	-	TRBJ1-3	-	TGTGCCAGCTCACCACTTTCGGGCTCTGGAAACACCATATATTTT	CASSPLSGSGNTIYF
TRBV25-1	TRBD2	TRBJ2-1	-	TGTGCCAGCTTGGTCGGGGGGGAGCAGTTCTTC	CASLVGGEQFF
TRBV28	-	TRBJ2-3	-	TGTGCCAGCAGCCCCACTATGATCACGCAGTATTTT	CASSPTMITQYF
TRBV27	-	TRBJ1-5	-	TGTGCCAGCAGTTTCAGGGGTGGGAATCAGCCCCAGCATTTT	CASSFRGGNQPQHF
TRBV25-1	-	TRBJ1-3	few	TGTGCCAGCAGTGTCGGACAGAAACCTGGAAACACCATATATTTT	CASSVGQKPGNTIYF
TRBV18	TRBD2	TRBJ2-5	-	TGTGCCAGCTCACCGCTGGGACTAGCGGGAGGAGAGACCCAGTACTTC	CASSPLGLAGGETQYF
TRBV7-3	-	TRBJ2-3	-	TGTGCCAGCAGCTTGGGGGCCTTCACAGATACGCAGTATTTT	CASSLGAFTDTQYF